Presented here are 4 T cell receptor beta chains from one specimen sequenced in a study of OX40 agonist ivuxolimab in advanced cancers. Data came from immunoSEQ multiplex PCR; TCRdb stores just in-frame clones and leaves some out. Of roughly 110,000 clones in the sample, 90% are singletons; the top ten hold more than 0.4%. This sample comprised CD4+ or CD8+ T cells sorted from blood, obtained in a trial of the OX40 agonist ivuxolimab. These receptors originate from an adult with an advanced solid tumor such as melanoma, head and neck, liver or kidney cancer.

The rearrangement joins TRBV7-2 to TRBJ1-1, with D uncertain. The germline V and J ends were trimmed by 3 bases and 3 bases, with 11 bases remaining between them. The CDR3 has 14 residues. The V gene's germline CDR1 is SGHTA and CDR2 FQGNSA. Here the CDR3 reads CASSFLGIDTEAFF. The CDR3 DNA follows: TGTGCCAGCAGCTTTTTAGGTATTGACACTGAAGCTTTCTTT. The full variable domain, its missing parts supplied by reference TRBV7-2 and TRBJ1-1, is GAGVSQSPSNKVTEKGKDVELRCDPISGHTALYWYRQSLGQGLEFLIYFQGNSAPDKSGLPSDRFSAERTGGSVSTLTIQRTQQEDSAVYLCASSFLGIDTEAFFGQGTRLTVV.

This chain joins TRBV28 and TRBJ2-3; 9 bases fit TRBD2. Germline V lookup: CDR1 MDHEN, CDR2 SYDVKM. V lost 7 bases, J lost 6 bases, and 11 bases stayed unmatched. This CDR3 comprises 15 residues. This CDR3 is CASTVGLATTDTQYF. The CDR3 nucleotides are TGTGCCAGCACCGTGGGACTAGCCACTACTGATACGCAGTATTTT.

The CDR3 loop is CASSYGGGTGETNEKLFF. The DNA for the CDR3 is TGTGCCAGCAGTTATGGGGGGGGCACAGGGGAGACTAATGAAAAACTGTTTTTT. This chain links TRBV28 with TRBJ1-4; 7 bases are a match to TRBD1. The CDR3 has 18 residues. Germline V gene lookup returns CDR1 MDHEN and CDR2 SYDVKM. With 4 bases clipped from V and 2 bases from J, the junction kept 13 bases outside the gene matches.

The CDR3 region has the DNA TGTGCCAGCAGCAGCGGACAGAAGAACACTGAAGCTTTCTTT. Translated, it gives CASSSGQKNTEAFF. V is TRBV9 and J is TRBJ1-1, with D possibly matching TRBD1 (6 bases). The CDR3 covers 14 residues. The ends were cut back, 4 bases at V and 1 base at J, with 11 bases in the middle. CDR1 and CDR2 from the germline V gene are SGDLS and YYNGEE.